This T cell receptor (beta chain) was recovered during a study of blood T cell repertoires in COVID-19. Study details: The cDNA or gDNA used as material had been derived from T cells, B-cell-depleted T cells, or PBMCs.

TCRdb's table, derived via immunoSEQ multiplex PCR, lists solely in-frame clones and lacks some. Altogether approximately 100,000 clones are present, around 82% being singletons, with the ten largest covering about a tenth. With 4 bases clipped from V and 7 bases from J, the junction kept 8 bases outside the gene matches. The CDR3 is made up of 16 amino acids. Per germline, CDR1 SGHAT and CDR2 FQNNGV. Sequenced input: peripheral blood. The gene calls are TRBV11-2 and TRBJ2-1; 12 nucleotides agree with TRBD2. The origin of this receptor is a man between 70 and 80 years old with active or convalescent COVID-19. In DNA, the CDR3 is TGTGCCAGCAGCTACGCCCTAGCGGGGGGGTCTAATGAGCAGTTCTTC. Amino acid sequence: CASSYALAGGSNEQFF.